The next 14 T cell receptor beta chains were all read from a single sample in a study of blood T cells in healthy people across ages. Using a J-beta primer mix together with a sample-barcoded 5' primer, a second PCR was run for about 7 to 12 cycles. MiXCR, applied by TCRdb to the 5' RACE reads, yields one record per CDR3 protein. This sample has hundreds of thousands of distinct CDR3 sequences; around 45% occur once, and the top ten carry about a third. Sample: blood. The receptors come from an older woman in good health.

This clonotype occurred a few times. The chain uses TRBV29-1 and TRBJ2-7, with 8 bases fitting TRBD2. The CDR3 has 15 residues. CDR1 and CDR2 from the germline V gene are SQVTM and ANQGSEA. The V segment lost 0 bases and the J segment 1 base; nucleotides outside the gene matches: 5. CDR3 bases: TGCAGCGTTGAAGATCGGCTAGCGGGTTCCTACGAGCAGTACTTC. This gives the protein CSVEDRLAGSYEQYF.

The rearrangement uses TRBV7-2 and TRBJ2-3, with 13 bases identical to TRBD2. CDR1 is SGHTA and CDR2 is FQGNSA in the germline V gene. V trimming: 1 base; J trimming: 6 bases; junction bases outside the gene matches: 4. This CDR3 region has 16 residues. As DNA, the CDR3 is TGTGCCAGCAGCTTAGTTGGGACTAGCGGGGCGGATACGCAGTATTTT. Protein: CASSLVGTSGADTQYF.

The rearrangement links TRBV20-1 to TRBJ2-1; no definite D call. CDR1 DFQATT and CDR2 SNEGSKA come from the germline V gene (reference sequence). The CDR3 totals 11 residues. CDR3 amino acids: CSLYSGHEQFF. CDR3 DNA: TGCAGCCTTTACTCGGGCCATGAGCAGTTCTTC.

The J gene is TRBJ1-6, the V gene TRBV4-1; D unclear. This CDR3 spans 18 amino acids. Trimming stripped 2 bases from V and 0 bases from J, with 14 bases between. Per germline, CDR1 MGHRA and CDR2 YSYEKL. CDR3 nucleotide sequence: TGCGCCAGCAGCCAATTTCAACACTCGATCTCCTATAATTCACCCCTCCACTTT. Translation: CASSQFQHSISYNSPLHF.

This clonotype has ten or more counts. The chain has TRBV27 and TRBJ2-7, with 7 bases matching TRBD2. Germline V gene sequence: CDR1 MNHEY, CDR2 SMNVEV (reference sequence). V lost 7 bases and J lost 3; bases outside the gene matches: 3. The CDR3 has 12 residues. CDR3 sequence: CASTSSGYEQYF. For the CDR3, the DNA is TGTGCCAGCACGTCTAGCGGCTACGAGCAGTACTTC.

V usage is TRBV5-1 and J usage is TRBJ2-1; the match to TRBD2 covers 8 bases. Germline assignment: CDR1 SGHRS and CDR2 YFSETQ. The CDR3 covers 14 residues. The junction had 6 bases not matched to a gene; V was cut back by 4 bases and J by 6 bases. The CDR3 DNA is TGCGCCAGCAGCGTACTAGCGGTAGCCAATGAGCAGTTCTTC. It yields the protein CASSVLAVANEQFF. The full variable domain, with the rest looked up from reference TRBV5-1 and TRBJ2-1, is KAGVTQTPRYLIKTRGQQVTLSCSPISGHRSVSWYQQTPGQGLQFLFEYFSETQRNKGNFPGRFSGRQFSNSRSEMNVSTLELGDSALYLCASSVLAVANEQFFGPGTRLTVL.

DNA of the CDR3: TGCAGTGCTGAAGAACCGGGACACACTAACTATGGCTACACCTTC. Translation: CSAEEPGHTNYGYTF. The chain couples TRBV20-1 to TRBJ1-2; D perhaps matches TRBD1 (6 bases). Between the trimmed V and J ends, which lost 5 bases and 0 bases, there was a span of 16 bases. CDR1 DFQATT and CDR2 SNEGSKA come from the germline V gene (reference sequence). The CDR3 sequence is 15 residues long.

This clonotype was counted at least ten times. The rearrangement links TRBV6-6 to TRBJ2-1; no definite D call. The V gene lost 2 bases and the J gene lost 7 bases, with 12 bases spanning the gap. The V gene's germline CDR1 is MNHNY and CDR2 SVGAGI (reference sequence). The CDR3 extends over 14 amino acids. The CDR3 nucleotides are TGTGCCAGCAGTTACCTCTCCAACTTTAATGAGCAGTTCTTC. The encoded protein is CASSYLSNFNEQFF.

The chain is built from TRBV5-5 and TRBJ2-7, with TRBD1 identical over 9 bases. This CDR3 is built from 16 residues. The germline V gene has CDR1 SGHKS and CDR2 YYEKEE (reference sequence). The junction had 13 bases not matched to a gene; V was cut back by 1 base and J by 8 bases. The CDR3 sequence: CASSLSLGQGYSQQYF. The CDR3 bases are TGTGCCAGCAGCTTGAGTTTAGGACAGGGGTACAGTCAGCAGTACTTC.

The chain recombines TRBV5-6 with TRBJ2-3; 12 bases match TRBD2. The CDR3 contains 16 residues. V was pared by 3 bases and J by 3 bases, with 5 bases of the junction left unmatched. The germline CDR1 and CDR2 sequences are SGHDT and YYEEEE. The DNA for the CDR3 is TGTGCCAGCAGCTCGCCACTAGCGGGAGGTACAGATACGCAGTATTTT. It translates to CASSSPLAGGTDTQYF.

The CDR3 sequence is CASSQEAQLQETQYF. In DNA, the CDR3 is TGTGCCAGCAGCCAAGAGGCGCAGCTCCAAGAGACCCAGTACTTC. The chain employs TRBV4-2 and TRBJ2-5; D ambiguous. Trimming removed 0 bases at V and 1 base at J, with 9 bases between. The CDR3 is 15 residues long. The V gene's germline CDR1 is LGHNA and CDR2 YNFKEQ.

The chain employs TRBV9 and TRBJ2-3; perhaps TRBD2 as D (5 bases). The CDR3 has 14 amino acids. V was trimmed by 1 base and J by 7 bases, leaving 13 bases between them. Germline V lookup: CDR1 SGDLS, CDR2 YYNGEE. The CDR3 DNA is TGTGCCAGCAGCGTACTGGCGCTAGCAAATACGCAGTATTTT. Translating gives CASSVLALANTQYF.

Regarding this clonotype: Compared with germline, one end of the junction differs, possibly owing to a read error. This sequence joins TRBV28 and TRBJ1-2; 9 bases line up with TRBD1. This CDR3 contains 12 residues. Per the germline V gene, CDR1 is MDHEN and CDR2 is SYDVKM. CDR3 bases: TGCGCCAGCAGCCGGACAGGGGTTGGCTACACCTTC. Residues: CASSRTGVGYTF.

The chain carries TRBV20-1 and TRBJ2-5; D gene unclear. The CDR3 spans 12 residues. The germline V and J ends were trimmed by 3 bases and 11 bases, with 16 bases remaining between them. The germline CDR1 and CDR2 sequences are DFQATT and SNEGSKA (reference sequence). In DNA, the CDR3 is TGCAGTGCTAGTCTCCCAGTTGGTGAGCAGTACTTC. Protein: CSASLPVGEQYF.